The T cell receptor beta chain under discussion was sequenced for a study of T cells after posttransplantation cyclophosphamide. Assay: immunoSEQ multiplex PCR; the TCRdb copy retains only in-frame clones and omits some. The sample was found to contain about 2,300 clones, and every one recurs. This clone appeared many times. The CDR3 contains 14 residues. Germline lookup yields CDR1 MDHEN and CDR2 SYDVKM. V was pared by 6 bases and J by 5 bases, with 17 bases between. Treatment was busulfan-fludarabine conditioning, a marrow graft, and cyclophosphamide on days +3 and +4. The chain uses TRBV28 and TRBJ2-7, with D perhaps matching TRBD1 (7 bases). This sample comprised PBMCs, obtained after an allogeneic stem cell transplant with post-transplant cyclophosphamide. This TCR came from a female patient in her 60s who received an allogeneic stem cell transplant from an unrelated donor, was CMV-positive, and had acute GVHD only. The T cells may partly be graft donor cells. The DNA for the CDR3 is TGTGCCAGCAGGCCCGCGGGACAGAGTCACGAGCAGTACTTC. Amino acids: CASRPAGQSHEQYF.